This entry features one T cell receptor (beta chain) sequence. Its antigen is unknown. The sample belongs to a study of shared clonotypes between healthy human individuals. Whole-study results and caveats: Researchers sampled blood only, noting tissue repertoires likely differ.

CCR7-negative CD45RA+ TemRA cells were combined with CD45RO+ cells to form CD8 memory. V was shortened by 1 base and J by 1 base, with 4 bases between the two germline ends. Germline assignment: CDR1 SGHVS and CDR2 FQNEAQ. This CDR3 has 13 amino acids. The authors loaded approximately 220 ng DNA, around 30,000 T cell genomes, into sorted-subset replicate PCRs. In the original workflow: Filtering differed, since immunoSEQ gave only junction sequences and no quality scores. Sequenced by immunoSEQ multiplex PCR; TCRdb stores in-frame clones only, minus some. V, J and clone size reflect that table, while D and trimming were determined from the DNA. Altogether some 89,000 clones are present, 67% being singletons, with the ten largest covering around 41%.

V is TRBV7-8 and J is TRBJ2-5; no reliable D call. The clonotype comes from a man aged 30-40 years in good health. The specimen was memory CD8+ T cells sorted from blood. Regarding subset: CD45RO+ cells pooled with CCR7-negative TemRA cells. The DNA of the CDR3 is TGTGCCAGCAGCTTAGTAATCCAAGAGACCCAGTACTTC. Its translation is CASSLVIQETQYF.